The present T cell receptor beta chain was sequenced within a study of Ad26.COV2.S vaccination and SARS-CoV-2 variants (dated by TCRdb to the early 2020s). Concerning the study at large: Vaccine-arm donors were drawn from COV1001, a multicentre, randomized, double-blind, placebo-controlled phase I-IIa trial of Ad26.COV2.S in healthy adults. Ad26.COV2.S was administered intramuscularly at a dose of 5x10^10 or 1x10^11 viral particles, either as one shot or as two shots given 56 days apart. TCRbeta repertoire sequencing was used to assess the specificity and breadth of SARS-CoV-2-reactive T cell receptors after Ad26.COV2.S vaccination. A total of approximately 32 samples were included in the TCR-sequenced set, comprising roughly 20 Ad26.COV2.S vaccine recipients, 5 placebo recipients and 8 SARS-CoV-2 convalescent individuals. Trial participants were randomized into five groups of five, in which low-dose or high-dose Ad26.COV2.S was given once or twice, or placebo was given on both occasions. Blinding of investigators to trial group allocation was maintained during experiments and outcome assessment. Study-level results and caveats: After vaccination, spike-specific CD8+ and CD4+ T cell responses were reported to show substantial breadth. Spike-specific TCR breadth was higher in Ad26.COV2.S recipients than in placebo recipients (P = 0.0014). The study was not powered to compare responses between vaccine doses or regimens. Comparable non-spike TCR breadth was observed between vaccine and placebo recipients, consistent with only spike being contained in the vaccine. It was noted by the authors that total T cell responses may have been underestimated by the TCR breadth and depth analyses.

A word on this clone: It lacks a known antigen. No much larger clone is present one base from it, and per-base qualities are unavailable.

CDR1 and CDR2, looked up from the germline V gene, are MNHEY and SVGAGI. The CDR3 contains 14 residues, cysteine and phenylalanine counted. The entry retains the CDR3 DNA only, 42 bases that are in frame from base 1. V is reduced by 5 bases and J by 8 bases, leaving a spacing of 18 bases between them. The immunoSEQ Assay was the method used to sequence TCRbeta CDR3 regions. After extraction, genomic DNA underwent amplification by bias-controlled multiplex PCR, followed by high-throughput sequencing. Under the source paper's analysis protocol: Collapsing and filtering of sequences were performed to quantify the absolute abundance of each unique TCRbeta CDR3 region. T cell fraction was estimated by normalizing TCRbeta template counts to usable DNA, which was measured by amplifying reference genes present in all nucleated cells. Repertoire TCRs were annotated as SARS-CoV-2-specific when V gene, CDR3 amino acid sequence and J gene were exactly matched to a known reactive TCR set. The reference SARS-CoV-2 TCR set was obtained from MIRA and was filtered for enrichment in COVID-19-positive ImmuneCODE repertoires, whereby public or cross-reactive TCRs were removed. Drawing on the MIRA antigens, annotated TCRs were analysed further at the level of specific ORF or position within ORF. Breadth was defined as annotated unique rearrangements over total unique productive rearrangements; depth was the summed frequency of those rearrangements. Two-sided Wilcoxon rank-sum tests were used to compare TCR breadth between groups. TCRdb limited this immuneACCESS table to in-frame rearrangements with V and J called. A share of clones is missing; checked studies link under half to unresolved V genes, and the rest is unexplained. V and J calls and clone size are those listed in that table; D and trimming were worked out from the DNA. For this sample there are fewer than 500,000 clones; 89% appear just once. Of the sample, around 2.5% falls within the top ten clones.

The treatment or condition label, as the study defines it: 15 to 20 received Ad26.COV2.S at low or high dose, single or two shots; a few received placebo; per-sample allocation not given. Repertoires of vaccine and placebo recipients were sequenced from samples collected on day 63 after the first injection. In Cohort 1b, 20 to 25 adults aged 18-55 years were enrolled at a single site in Boston, USA, between 29 July and 7 August 2020. Ad26.COV2.S was a replication-incompetent adenovirus type 26 vector expressing a prefusion-stabilized SARS-CoV-2 spike protein from the original Wuhan strain. This clonotype originated in a person aged 18-60 years who received the Ad26.COV2.S COVID-19 vaccine or a placebo. The chain is encoded by TRBV6-5 joined to TRBJ1-2, with a weak D call of TRBD1 (5 bases match). Sequences were derived from peripheral blood, sampled in a trial of Ad26.COV2.S vaccine versus placebo. The sequenced DNA is TGTGCCAGCAGTCTCTCCCGGGACGGAGGGGGCTACACCTTC. Translated, this gives CASSLSRDGGGYTF.